The 26 T cell receptor beta chains listed next were all sequenced from one sample in a study of T-cell memory formation after mild COVID-19. TCRdb processed the 5' RACE reads anew with MiXCR; each CDR3 protein has one entry. The table records about 440,000 distinct CDR3 sequences, about 20% of them present only once. Sequenced material: PBMCs or a T cell subset sorted from them (not recorded which). The receptors come from an adult woman who had mild COVID-19 (a few samples of this study predate the infection). Cell type and time point are not known.

This chain uses TRBV7-2 with TRBJ2-2, with D perhaps matching TRBD2 (7 bases). The V end lost 6 bases, the J end lost 7 bases, and 15 bases lay between the germline ends. From germline, CDR1 is SGHTA and CDR2 FQGNSA. The CDR3 is 14 amino acids. This CDR3 reads CASSERGGFGELFF. The DNA of the CDR3 is TGTGCCAGCAGTGAGAGGGGGGGATTCGGGGAGCTGTTTTTT.

This clonotype was seen a few times. V usage is TRBV19 and J usage is TRBJ2-1, with a tentative D call TRBD1 (6 bases). Germline CDR1 LNHDA, CDR2 SQIVND (reference sequence). V was shortened by 3 bases and J by 3 bases, with 12 bases between the two germline ends. The CDR3 contains 15 residues. This CDR3 is CASSISGGGYNEQFF. The CDR3 DNA follows: TGTGCCAGTAGTATTAGTGGGGGCGGCTACAATGAGCAGTTCTTC.

The chain joins TRBV5-1 to TRBJ2-5; D is perhaps TRBD2 (6 bases). Deletions cut 2 bases from V and 4 bases from J, with 12 bases between. Germline CDR1 reads SGHRS; CDR2 reads YFSETQ. The length of the CDR3 is 14 residues. The CDR3 region is CASSFTLGGETQYF. CDR3 bases: TGCGCCAGCAGCTTCACACTGGGGGGAGAGACCCAGTACTTC. Complete variable domain (other parts from reference TRBV5-1 and TRBJ2-5): KAGVTQTPRYLIKTRGQQVTLSCSPISGHRSVSWYQQTPGQGLQFLFEYFSETQRNKGNFPGRFSGRQFSNSRSEMNVSTLELGDSALYLCASSFTLGGETQYFGPGTRLLVL.

CDR3 in amino acids: CASSYGTGSNQPQHF. CDR3 in DNA: TGTGCCAGCAGTTACGGGACAGGGAGCAATCAGCCCCAGCATTTT. The chain links TRBV6-5 to TRBJ1-5; the match to TRBD1 covers 9 bases. Germline loops: CDR1 MNHEY, CDR2 SVGAGI. After removal of 2 bases from V and 1 base from J, the junction contained 0 bases not matched to a gene. This CDR3 is built from 15 residues.

V gene TRBV7-3 combines with J gene TRBJ2-1, with D possibly matching TRBD2 (6 bases). The CDR3 spans 14 residues. The germline CDR1 and CDR2 sequences are SGHTA and FQGTGA. V dropped 6 bases and J dropped 4 bases, with 13 bases sitting between them. DNA for the CDR3: TGTGCCAGCAGTTCTCCGGGACTTTACAATGAGCAGTTCTTC. Its protein product is CASSSPGLYNEQFF.

The chain uses TRBV24-1 and TRBJ2-6, with D possibly being TRBD1 (5 bases). Germline V gene sequence: CDR1 KGHDR, CDR2 SFDVKD. This CDR3 is 15 amino acids long. The V end was cut by 5 bases, the J end by 0 bases, with 7 bases between. CDR3 amino acids: CATSGQGSGANVLTF. CDR3 in DNA: TGTGCCACCAGTGGCCAGGGCTCTGGGGCCAACGTCCTGACTTTC.

This clonotype was observed a handful of times. The chain is built from TRBV2 and TRBJ2-3; TRBD2 agrees at 7 bases. The CDR3 loop spans 17 amino acids. V was clipped by 8 bases and J by 0 bases; unmatched bases: 14. Germline V gene data show CDR1 as SNHLY and CDR2 as FYNNEI. Written as DNA, the CDR3 is TGTGCCAGCTACTCGGGACTATTCCAGAGGAGCACAGATACGCAGTATTTT. Encoded protein: CASYSGLFQRSTDTQYF.

This rearrangement joins TRBV2 to TRBJ2-1; possible D gene TRBD1, 6 bases. Germline V gives CDR1 SNHLY, CDR2 FYNNEI. Trimming took 6 bases from V and 10 from J, leaving 10 bases between them. The CDR3 is 11 amino acids. CDR3: CASRAQGEQFF. DNA for the CDR3: TGTGCCAGCAGGGCCCAGGGGGAGCAGTTCTTC.

Notes on this clonotype: A junction end diverges from the germline sequence, so it may reflect a read error. The genes are TRBV6-1 and TRBJ2-4; 14 bases line up with TRBD2. The CDR3 extends over 13 amino acids. Per germline, CDR1 MNHNS and CDR2 SASEGT. The CDR3 sequence is CASSETSGRACDF. In DNA, the CDR3 is TGTGCCAGCAGTGAGACTAGCGGGAGGGCCTGCGACTTC.

The rearrangement links TRBV5-5 to TRBJ2-1; D gene uncertain. V was shortened by 6 bases and J by 4 bases, with 8 bases between the two germline ends. The V gene's germline CDR1 is SGHKS and CDR2 YYEKEE (reference sequence). CDR3 length: 12 residues. The CDR3 nucleotides are TGTGCCAGCACCCAGAAGTACAATGAGCAGTTCTTC. Residues: CASTQKYNEQFF.

This clonotype was recorded a few times. The genes are TRBV6-2 or TRBV6-3 and TRBJ1-1; D perhaps matches TRBD1 (5 bases). Germline loops: CDR1 MNHEY, CDR2 SVGEGT. The CDR3 is made up of 12 amino acids. V was shortened by 7 bases and J by 3 bases, with 9 bases between the two germline ends. The CDR3 region has the DNA TGTGCCAGCACTGGGGCTCACACTGAAGCTTTCTTT. Its translation is CASTGAHTEAFF.

This clonotype was seen a handful of times. This sequence joins TRBV29-1 and TRBJ2-1, with 9 bases aligning to TRBD2. J was trimmed by 7 bases and V by 6 bases; bases with no gene match: 13. The CDR3 contains 15 residues. Germline CDR1 is SQVTM and CDR2 is ANQGSEA. The CDR3 region has the DNA TGCAGCGTGCCCAGCGACGTTAGCGGGAGTAATGAGCAGTTCTTC. This gives the protein CSVPSDVSGSNEQFF.

The V call is TRBV6-2 or TRBV6-3, the J call TRBJ2-7; D is uncertain. Trimming took off 2 bases at V and 3 bases at J, with 11 bases between the two ends. The CDR3 contains 14 residues. CDR1 and CDR2 (germline): MNHEY, SVGEGT. In nucleotides, the CDR3 is TGTGCCAGCAGTTACCCCAGTTCCAACTACGAGCAGTACTTC. It specifies CASSYPSSNYEQYF.

This sequence joins TRBV12-3 or TRBV12-4 and TRBJ1-1; no clear D gene. V was clipped by 3 bases and J by 8 bases, with 19 bases between them. The length of the CDR3 is 15 residues. CDR3 in amino acids: CASSFNGAATTEAFF. The CDR3 bases are TGTGCCAGCAGTTTTAATGGCGCAGCGACTACGGAAGCTTTCTTT.

CDR3 sequence reads: CASSLRTYDFAEQYF. CDR3 DNA sequence: TGTGCCAGCAGCTTAAGGACCTACGATTTTGCCGAGCAGTACTTC. This chain uses TRBV13 with TRBJ2-7; D ambiguous. Germline CDR1 is PRHDT and CDR2 is FYEKMQ (reference sequence). The length of the CDR3 is 15 residues. The ends were cut back, 2 bases at V and 6 bases at J, with 17 bases in the middle. The full variable domain, in which reference TRBV13 and TRBJ2-7 provide the parts outside the CDR3, is AAGVIQSPRHLIKEKRETATLKCYPIPRHDTVYWYQQGPGQDPQFLISFYEKMQSDKGSIPDRFSAQQFSDYHSELNMSSLELGDSALYFCASSLRTYDFAEQYFGPGTRLTVT.

This sequence joins TRBV6-5 and TRBJ1-2, with a tentative D call TRBD1 (6 bases). The germline CDR1 and CDR2 sequences are MNHEY and SVGAGI. CDR3 length: 14 residues. Trimming stripped 7 bases from V and 0 bases from J, with 12 bases between. The CDR3 nucleotides read TGTGCCAGCATCTCACAGGGACCTAACTATGGCTACACCTTC. It codes for CASISQGPNYGYTF.

This chain uses TRBV7-2 with TRBJ2-4, with D perhaps matching TRBD2 (6 bases). Germline-derived CDR1 and CDR2 are SGHTA and FQGNSA. Trimming pared 4 bases from V and 0 bases from J, leaving 10 bases between. The CDR3 has 15 residues. The CDR3 DNA sequence: TGTGCCAGCAGCTCGGGACTTCAAGCCAAAAACATTCAGTACTTC. Translated: CASSSGLQAKNIQYF.

The chain is built from TRBV20-1 and TRBJ2-1, with 12 positions matching TRBD2. J lost 4 bases, V lost 2 bases, and 6 bases had no gene match. CDR1 is DFQATT, CDR2 SNEGSKA, per germline (reference sequence). CDR3 length: 16 residues. The CDR3 sequence is CSARPGLAGSYNEQFF. CDR3 bases: TGCAGTGCTAGACCGGGACTAGCGGGTTCTTACAATGAGCAGTTCTTC.

This chain uses TRBV6-1 with TRBJ2-3, with D unclear. The CDR3 sequence is 12 residues long. Trimming pared 2 bases from V and 4 bases from J, leaving 4 bases between. Germline CDR1 and CDR2: MNHNS and SASEGT. The CDR3 spells CASSERSDTQYF. The CDR3 nucleotides are TGTGCCAGCAGTGAAAGATCAGATACGCAGTATTTT.

The chain employs TRBV2 and TRBJ2-7; D is perhaps TRBD1 (6 bases). Germline V gene sequence: CDR1 SNHLY, CDR2 FYNNEI. The length of the CDR3 is 13 residues. With 8 bases removed from V and 4 bases from J, the gap between germline ends came to 15 bases. CDR3 protein: CASSRTAKYEQYF. In nucleotides, the CDR3 is TGTGCCAGCTCCCGGACAGCCAAGTACGAGCAGTACTTC.

V is TRBV27 and J is TRBJ2-7, with TRBD1 matching 8 bases. Trimming at V came to 5 bases and at J to 3 bases, leaving 9 bases not matched to a gene. The CDR3 has 15 amino acids. Germline values: CDR1 MNHEY, CDR2 SMNVEV (reference sequence). CDR3 residues: CASSTWTGTDYEQYF. CDR3 nucleotides: TGTGCCAGCAGTACATGGACAGGGACAGACTACGAGCAGTACTTC.

This clonotype has more than one count but fewer than ten. The chain has TRBV12-3 or TRBV12-4 and TRBJ1-1; D ambiguous. Trimming removed 0 bases at V and 9 bases at J, with 17 bases between. The CDR3 length is 15 residues. CDR3 sequence reads: CASSLAVYSGAKAFF. The CDR3 nucleotides read TGTGCCAGCAGTTTAGCTGTTTATTCCGGAGCCAAAGCTTTCTTT.

The rearrangement joins TRBV5-5 to TRBJ1-2, with D possibly matching TRBD1 (5 bases). V was pared by 0 bases and J by 8 bases, with 17 bases between. Germline loops: CDR1 SGHKS, CDR2 YYEKEE (reference sequence). The CDR3 consists of 15 residues. The CDR3 DNA sequence: TGTGCCAGCAGCTTGGCAGGGTCGGCCGGTCGGGGCTACACCTTC. It encodes CASSLAGSAGRGYTF.

CDR3 bases: TGCAGCGAGAACAGGGGACCCGGCACTGAAGCTTTCTTT. It yields the protein CSENRGPGTEAFF. The rearrangement uses TRBV29-1 and TRBJ1-1; 7 bases line up with TRBD1. V lost 7 bases and J lost 4; bases outside the gene matches: 9. The CDR3 is made up of 13 amino acids. Germline loops: CDR1 SQVTM, CDR2 ANQGSEA.

V usage is TRBV7-9 and J usage is TRBJ2-3; 11 positions agree with TRBD2. The CDR3 totals 16 residues. Germline lookup yields CDR1 SEHNR and CDR2 FQNEAQ (reference sequence). V trimming: 5 bases; J trimming: 2 bases; junction bases outside the gene matches: 6. In DNA, the CDR3 is TGTGCCAGCAGCATAGGGACTAGCGGAGACACAGATACGCAGTATTTT. Translated, it gives CASSIGTSGDTDTQYF.

The chain recombines TRBV7-3 with TRBJ2-3; 7 nucleotides line up with TRBD2. The V gene's germline CDR1 is SGHTA and CDR2 FQGTGA. Trimming took 6 bases from V and 0 from J; bases not matched to a gene: 6. CDR3 length: 15 residues. The CDR3 coding sequence is TGTGCCAGCAGGGCTAGCGGTAGTAGCACAGATACGCAGTATTTT. Amino acids: CASRASGSSTDTQYF.